One T cell receptor (beta chain) is described in this entry. What it recognizes is unknown. The data were taken from a study of cytomegalovirus exposure and HLA in healthy donors. Findings of the study overall: Altogether, more than 150 TCR beta chains were recorded as cytomegalovirus-associated. Per published reports, the classifier diagnosed cytomegalovirus status with high specificity and sensitivity.

These donors were members of the 120-subject validation cohort, a group separate from the roughly 670-subject first cohort. V lost 6 bases and J lost 1, with 16 bases in between. The CDR3 sequence is 15 residues long. The germline V gene has CDR1 SGHRS and CDR2 YFSETQ. Method: immunoSEQ multiplex PCR; TCRdb's copy keeps in-frame clones and lacks some. The repertoire holds about 57,000 clones, with approximately 93% as singletons. The chain couples TRBV5-1 to TRBJ1-1; D gene unclear. The sequence was collected from a woman under 30 in good health and CMV-seronegative. The material sequenced was PBMCs. CDR3 sequence reads: CASKEGSDKNTEAFF. For the CDR3, the DNA is TGCGCCAGCAAGGAGGGATCAGACAAGAACACTGAAGCTTTCTTT.